This T cell receptor (beta chain) was documented in a study of cytomegalovirus exposure and HLA in healthy donors. The overall study: HLA-typed donors were the source of about 85 million unique TCRs, which an early data release held.

Remarks on this clone: Its antigen is unidentified. Compared with germline, one end of the junction differs, possibly owing to a read error.

Study-wide results and limits: About 87% or about 30% of the time was how often most TCR beta V segments were productive, according to an earlier analysis. HLA alleles were associated with 16,000 or so TCR beta sequences in a later analysis at 0.05 false discovery rate.

60 Vbeta and 13 Jbeta primers were used in PCR. Data came from immunoSEQ multiplex PCR; TCRdb stores just in-frame clones and leaves some out. This sample contains under 45,000 clones. This TCR came from a male donor in good health and CMV-seronegative. The sample was PBMCs.

Here the CDR3 DNA reads TGCAGCGTTCTACCGGAAGACAGCTCCCACGAGCAGTACTTC. Protein sequence: CSVLPEDSSHEQYF. The chain joins TRBV29-1 to TRBJ2-7; D possibly corresponds to TRBD1 (5 bases). The germline CDR1 and CDR2 sequences are SQVTM and ANQGSEA. The CDR3 has 14 residues.